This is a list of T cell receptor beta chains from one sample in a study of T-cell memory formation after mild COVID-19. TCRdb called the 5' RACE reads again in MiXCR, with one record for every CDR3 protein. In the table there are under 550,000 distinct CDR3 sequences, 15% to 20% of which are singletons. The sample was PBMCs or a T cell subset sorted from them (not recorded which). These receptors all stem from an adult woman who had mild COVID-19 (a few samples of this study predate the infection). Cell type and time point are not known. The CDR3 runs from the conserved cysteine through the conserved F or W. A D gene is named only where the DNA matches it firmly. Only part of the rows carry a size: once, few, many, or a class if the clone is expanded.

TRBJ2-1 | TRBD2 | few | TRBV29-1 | CSVEPGLAGWTNEQFF | TGCAGCGTTGAACCCGGACTAGCGGGGTGGACGAATGAGCAGTTCTTC
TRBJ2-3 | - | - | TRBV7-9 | CASRELSTDTQYF | TGTGCCAGCAGGGAGCTAAGCACAGATACGCAGTATTTT
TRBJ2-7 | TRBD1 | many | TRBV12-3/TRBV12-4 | CASSSGQPYEQYF | TGTGCCAGCAGTTCGGGACAGCCCTACGAGCAGTACTTC
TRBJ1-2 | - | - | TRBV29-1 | CSVEVPLHNYGYTF | TGCAGCGTTGAAGTTCCACTACACAACTATGGCTACACCTTC
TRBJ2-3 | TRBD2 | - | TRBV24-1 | CATSDSVSQPSGSWEYTDTQYF | TGTGCCACCAGTGATTCCGTATCGCAACCAAGCGGGAGTTGGGAGTACACAGATACGCAGTATTTT
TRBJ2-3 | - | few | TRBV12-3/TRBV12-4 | CASSLILDTQYF | TGTGCCAGCAGTTTAATCCTAGATACGCAGTATTTT
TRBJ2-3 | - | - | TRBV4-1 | CASSQEIPHTDTQYF | TGCGCCAGCAGCCAAGAAATTCCTCACACAGATACGCAGTATTTT
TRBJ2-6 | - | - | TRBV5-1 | CASSWYSGANVLTF | TGCGCCAGCAGCTGGTACAGCGGGGCCAACGTCCTGACTTTC
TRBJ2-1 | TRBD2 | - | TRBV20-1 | CSARDLAGFYNEQFF | TGCAGTGCTAGAGATCTAGCGGGGTTCTACAATGAGCAGTTCTTC
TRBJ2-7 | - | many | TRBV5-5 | CASSPTGMGFEQYF | TGTGCCAGCAGCCCAACAGGAATGGGGTTCGAGCAGTACTTC
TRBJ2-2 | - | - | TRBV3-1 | CASRQARAGELFF | TGTGCCAGCAGGCAAGCCAGGGCCGGGGAGCTGTTTTTT
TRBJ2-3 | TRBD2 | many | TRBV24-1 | CATSDRRLADSSTDTQYF | TGTGCCACCAGTGACCGTAGACTAGCGGACTCTAGCACAGATACGCAGTATTTT
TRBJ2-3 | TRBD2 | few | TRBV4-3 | CASSQAGTSGRITDTQYF | TGCGCCAGCAGCCAAGCTGGGACTAGCGGGAGGATCACAGATACGCAGTATTTT
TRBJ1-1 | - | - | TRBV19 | CASSLTPENTEAFF | TGTGCCAGTAGCCTGACTCCCGAGAACACTGAAGCTTTCTTT
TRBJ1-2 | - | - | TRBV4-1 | CASSQGTGNPYGYTF | TGCGCCAGCAGCCAGGGCACGGGGAACCCCTATGGCTACACCTTC
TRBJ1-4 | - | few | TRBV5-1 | CASSSRDTTREKLFF | TGCGCCAGCAGCTCCCGGGACACGACTAGAGAAAAACTGTTTTTT
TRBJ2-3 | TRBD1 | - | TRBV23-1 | CASSQSRKCGQGADTQYF | TGCGCCAGCAGTCAATCGAGGAAATGCGGACAGGGAGCAGATACGCAGTATTTT
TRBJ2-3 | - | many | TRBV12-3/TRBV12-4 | CASRSPGVTDTQYF | TGTGCCAGCAGATCCCCAGGGGTCACAGATACGCAGTATTTT
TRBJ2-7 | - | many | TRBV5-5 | CASSLIGKDSPGRQYF | TGTGCCAGCAGCTTGATCGGGAAAGACAGTCCCGGGAGGCAGTACTTC
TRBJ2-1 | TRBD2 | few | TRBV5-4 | CASRIAGLEDEQFF | TGTGCCAGCAGAATAGCGGGTTTAGAGGATGAGCAGTTCTTC
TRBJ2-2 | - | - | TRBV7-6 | CASSFGGAGYTGELFF | TGTGCCAGCAGCTTTGGTGGGGCGGGGTACACCGGGGAGCTGTTTTTT
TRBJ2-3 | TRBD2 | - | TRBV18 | CASSPLAGVPTDTQYF | TGTGCCAGCTCGCCACTAGCGGGAGTACCCACAGATACGCAGTATTTT
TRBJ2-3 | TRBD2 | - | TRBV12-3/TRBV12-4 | CASSLGTRDTQYF | TGTGCCAGCAGTTTAGGGACTAGAGATACGCAGTATTTT
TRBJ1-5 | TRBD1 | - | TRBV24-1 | CATQDRRGNNQPQHF | TGTGCCACCCAGGACAGGCGGGGAAACAATCAGCCCCAGCATTTT
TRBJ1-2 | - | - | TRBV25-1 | CASSDYGRVGYTF | TGTGCCAGCTCAGATTATGGCAGGGTCGGCTACACCTTC
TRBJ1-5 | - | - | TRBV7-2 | CASSLAWGQHNQPQHF | TGTGCCAGCAGCTTAGCGTGGGGACAACACAATCAGCCCCAGCATTTT
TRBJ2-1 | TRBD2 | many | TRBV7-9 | CASSNSAGEKGYNEQFF | TGTGCCAGCAGCAACTCAGCGGGAGAGAAGGGTTACAATGAGCAGTTCTTC
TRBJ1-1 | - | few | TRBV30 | CAWSKGLLNTEAFF | TGTGCCTGGAGTAAGGGACTCCTGAACACTGAAGCTTTCTTT
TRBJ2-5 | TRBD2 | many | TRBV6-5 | CASSYQGGRARETQYF | TGTGCCAGCAGTTACCAGGGCGGGAGGGCCCGTGAGACCCAGTACTTC
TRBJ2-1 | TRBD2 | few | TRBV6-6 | CASSSNPGTRSGNEQFF | TGTGCCAGCAGTTCGAACCCCGGGACTAGGTCCGGCAATGAGCAGTTCTTC
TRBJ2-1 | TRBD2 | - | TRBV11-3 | CASSSGTSGRAGNEQFF | TGTGCCAGCAGCTCCGGGACTAGCGGGAGGGCCGGCAATGAGCAGTTCTTC
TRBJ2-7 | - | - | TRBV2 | CASSESRNPTYEQYF | TGTGCCAGCAGTGAGTCTAGAAACCCAACCTACGAGCAGTACTTC
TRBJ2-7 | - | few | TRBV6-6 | CASSYESEPLRGQYF | TGTGCCAGCAGTTACGAGTCTGAGCCCTTACGCGGGCAGTACTTC
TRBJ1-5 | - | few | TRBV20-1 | CSASTGLEQPQHF | TGCAGTGCTAGTACAGGGCTAGAGCAGCCCCAGCATTTT
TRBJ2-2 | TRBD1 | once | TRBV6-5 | CASSLEQGSGELFF | TGTGCCAGCAGTTTAGAACAGGGGTCCGGGGAGCTGTTTTTT
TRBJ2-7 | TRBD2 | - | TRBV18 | CASSPRREGQYEQYF | TGTGCCAGCTCACCAAGGCGGGAGGGCCAGTACGAGCAGTACTTC
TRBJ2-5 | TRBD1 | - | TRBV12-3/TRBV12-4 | CASSGTGRQETQYF | TGTGCCAGCAGTGGGACAGGGAGGCAAGAGACCCAGTACTTC
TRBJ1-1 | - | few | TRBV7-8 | CASSFSTGTGTEAFF | TGTGCCAGCAGCTTCTCGACGGGCACGGGGACTGAAGCTTTCTTT
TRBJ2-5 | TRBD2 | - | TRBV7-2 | CASSSLAGGPQETQYF | TGTGCCAGCAGCTCGCTAGCGGGAGGGCCCCAAGAGACCCAGTACTTC
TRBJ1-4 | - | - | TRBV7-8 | CASSPPGPEKLFF | TGTGCCAGCAGCCCTCCGGGACCGGAGAAACTGTTTTTT
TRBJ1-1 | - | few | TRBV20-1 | CSARDFGGLAEAFF | TGCAGTGCTAGAGACTTTGGGGGGTTGGCTGAAGCTTTCTTT